This T cell receptor (beta chain) was profiled in a study of cytomegalovirus exposure and HLA in healthy donors. Whole-study findings and limits: Later analysis showed most CMV-associated TCR beta chains appearing HLA-restricted. Cytomegalovirus-associated status was assigned to 150 to 200 TCR beta chains. The authors later found HLA-associated TCR beta chains more clonally expanded than equally common others.

The CDR3 is 14 residues long, counting both termini. CDR1 and CDR2 (germline): SGHDT, YYEEEE. In regard to this clone: The antigen is unknown. The DNA is omitted, as the CDR3 cannot be located on it reliably, and the CDR3 follows TCRdb's listing.

The PCR was carried out with 60 Vbeta primers and 13 Jbeta primers. The data were produced by immunoSEQ multiplex PCR, yet TCRdb's version contains in-frame clones alone and is incomplete. The table lists under 250,000 clones, about 77% of them singletons. Healthy donors of bone marrow made up the group. The receptor was derived from a woman aged 30 to 39 in good health and CMV-seronegative. The rearrangement links TRBV5-6 to TRBJ2-3; the D call TRBD2 from the table was never checked on the DNA. Sequencing was done on a sample of PBMCs. Here the CDR3 reads CASSSGSSTDTQYF.